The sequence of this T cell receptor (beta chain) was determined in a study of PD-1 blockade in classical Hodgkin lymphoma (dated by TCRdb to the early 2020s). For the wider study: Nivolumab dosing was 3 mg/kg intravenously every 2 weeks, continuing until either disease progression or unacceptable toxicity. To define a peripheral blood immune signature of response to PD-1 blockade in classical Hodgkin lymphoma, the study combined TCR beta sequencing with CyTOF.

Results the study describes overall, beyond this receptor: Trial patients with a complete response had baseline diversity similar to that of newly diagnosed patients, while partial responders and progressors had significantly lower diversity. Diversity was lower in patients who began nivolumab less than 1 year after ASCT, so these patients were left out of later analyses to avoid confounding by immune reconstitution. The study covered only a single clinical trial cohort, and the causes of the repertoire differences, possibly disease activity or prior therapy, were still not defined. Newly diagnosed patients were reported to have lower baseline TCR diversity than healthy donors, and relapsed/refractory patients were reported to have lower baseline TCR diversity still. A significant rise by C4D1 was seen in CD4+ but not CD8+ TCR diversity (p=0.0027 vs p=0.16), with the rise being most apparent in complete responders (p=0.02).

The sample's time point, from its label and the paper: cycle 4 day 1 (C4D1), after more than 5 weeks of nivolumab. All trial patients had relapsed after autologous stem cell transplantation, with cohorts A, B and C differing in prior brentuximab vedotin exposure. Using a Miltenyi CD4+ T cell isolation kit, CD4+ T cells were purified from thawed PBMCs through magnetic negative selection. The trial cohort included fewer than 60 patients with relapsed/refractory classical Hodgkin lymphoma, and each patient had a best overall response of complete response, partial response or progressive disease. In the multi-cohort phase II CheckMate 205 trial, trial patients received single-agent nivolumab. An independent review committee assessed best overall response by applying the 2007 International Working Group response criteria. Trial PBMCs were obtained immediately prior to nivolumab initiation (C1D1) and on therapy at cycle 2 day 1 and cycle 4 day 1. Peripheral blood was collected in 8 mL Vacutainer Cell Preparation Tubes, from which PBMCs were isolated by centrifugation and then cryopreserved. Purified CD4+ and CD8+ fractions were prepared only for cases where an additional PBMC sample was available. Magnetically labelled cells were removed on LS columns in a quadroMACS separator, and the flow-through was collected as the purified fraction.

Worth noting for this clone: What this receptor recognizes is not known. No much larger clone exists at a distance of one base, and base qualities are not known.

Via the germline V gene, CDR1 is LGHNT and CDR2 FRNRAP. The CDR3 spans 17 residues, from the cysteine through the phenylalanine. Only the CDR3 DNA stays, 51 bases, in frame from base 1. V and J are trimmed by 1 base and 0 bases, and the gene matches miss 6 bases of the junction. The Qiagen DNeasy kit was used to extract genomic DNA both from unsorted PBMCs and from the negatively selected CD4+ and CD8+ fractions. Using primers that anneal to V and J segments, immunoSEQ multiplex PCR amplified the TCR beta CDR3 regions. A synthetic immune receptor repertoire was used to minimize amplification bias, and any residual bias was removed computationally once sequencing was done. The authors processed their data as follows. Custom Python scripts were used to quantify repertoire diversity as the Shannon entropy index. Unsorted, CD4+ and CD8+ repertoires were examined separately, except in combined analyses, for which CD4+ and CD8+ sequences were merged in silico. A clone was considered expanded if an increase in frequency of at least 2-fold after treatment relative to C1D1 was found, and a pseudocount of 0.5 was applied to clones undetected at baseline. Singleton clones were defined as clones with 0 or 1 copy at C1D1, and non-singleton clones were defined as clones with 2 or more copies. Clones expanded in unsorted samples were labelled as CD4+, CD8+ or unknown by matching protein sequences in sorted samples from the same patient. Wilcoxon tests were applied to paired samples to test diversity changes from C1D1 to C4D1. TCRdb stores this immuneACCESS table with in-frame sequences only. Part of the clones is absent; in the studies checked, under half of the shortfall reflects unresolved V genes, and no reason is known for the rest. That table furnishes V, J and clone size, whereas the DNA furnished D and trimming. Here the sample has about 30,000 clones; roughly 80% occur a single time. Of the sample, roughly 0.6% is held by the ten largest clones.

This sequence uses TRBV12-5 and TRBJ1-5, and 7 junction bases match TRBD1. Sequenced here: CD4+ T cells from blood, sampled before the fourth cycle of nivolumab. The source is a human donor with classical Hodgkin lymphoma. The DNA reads TGTGCTAGTGGTTTGGGGACAGGCGGAAATAGCAATCAGCCCCAGCATTTT. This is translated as CASGLGTGGNSNQPQHF.